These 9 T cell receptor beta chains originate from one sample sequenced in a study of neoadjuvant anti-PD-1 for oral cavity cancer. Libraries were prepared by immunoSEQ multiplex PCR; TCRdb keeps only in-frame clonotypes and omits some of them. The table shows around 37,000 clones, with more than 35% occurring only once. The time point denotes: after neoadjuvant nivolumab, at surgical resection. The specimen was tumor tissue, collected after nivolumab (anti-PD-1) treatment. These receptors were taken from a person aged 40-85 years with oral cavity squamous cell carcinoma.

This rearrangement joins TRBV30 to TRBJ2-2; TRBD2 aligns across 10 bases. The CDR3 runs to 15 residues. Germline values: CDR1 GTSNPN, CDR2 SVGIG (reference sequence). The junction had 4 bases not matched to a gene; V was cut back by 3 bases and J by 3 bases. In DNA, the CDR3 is TGTGCCTGGAGCCTAGCGGGGGTACACACCGGGGAGCTGTTTTTT. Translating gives CAWSLAGVHTGELFF.

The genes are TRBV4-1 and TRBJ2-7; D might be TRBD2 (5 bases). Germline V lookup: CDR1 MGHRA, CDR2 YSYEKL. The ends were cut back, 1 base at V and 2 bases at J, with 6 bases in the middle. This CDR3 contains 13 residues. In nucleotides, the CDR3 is TGCGCCAGCAGCCAAGCCGGGGCCTACGAGCAGTACTTC. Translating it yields CASSQAGAYEQYF.

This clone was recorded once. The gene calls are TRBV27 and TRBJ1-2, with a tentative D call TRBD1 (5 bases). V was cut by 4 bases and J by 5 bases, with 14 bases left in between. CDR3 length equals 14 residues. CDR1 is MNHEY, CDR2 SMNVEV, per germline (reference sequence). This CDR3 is CASSSMGPLYGYTF. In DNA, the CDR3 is TGTGCCAGCAGTTCGATGGGGCCGCTGTATGGCTACACCTTC.

CDR3 nucleotide sequence: TGTGCCAGCAGTTCGACAGGGGGAGGGTATGGCTACACCTTC. Its protein product is CASSSTGGGYGYTF. This chain uses TRBV28 with TRBJ1-2; 9 positions match TRBD1. Unmatched junction bases numbered 5, after V lost 4 bases and J lost 5 bases. The CDR3 has 14 amino acids. Per germline, CDR1 MDHEN and CDR2 SYDVKM.

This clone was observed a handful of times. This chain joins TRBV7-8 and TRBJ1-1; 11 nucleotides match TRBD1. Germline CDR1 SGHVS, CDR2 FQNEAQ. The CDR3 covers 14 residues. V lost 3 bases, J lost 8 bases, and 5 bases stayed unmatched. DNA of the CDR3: TGTGCCAGCAGCTTCCCGGGACAGGGGGTAGAAGCTTTCTTT. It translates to CASSFPGQGVEAFF. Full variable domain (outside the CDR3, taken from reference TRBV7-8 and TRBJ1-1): GAGVSQSPRYKVAKRGQDVALRCDPISGHVSLFWYQQALGQGPEFLTYFQNEAQLDKSGLPSDRFFAERPEGSVSTLKIQRTQQEDSAVYLCASSFPGQGVEAFFGQGTRLTVV.

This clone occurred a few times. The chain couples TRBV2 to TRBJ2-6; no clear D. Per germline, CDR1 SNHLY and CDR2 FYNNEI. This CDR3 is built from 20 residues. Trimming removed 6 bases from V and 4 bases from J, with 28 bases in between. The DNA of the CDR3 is TGTGCCAGCAGGGACGGACCTCTGGTTTCAGCATGGTTGGGGGCCAACGTCCTGACTTTC. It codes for CASRDGPLVSAWLGANVLTF.

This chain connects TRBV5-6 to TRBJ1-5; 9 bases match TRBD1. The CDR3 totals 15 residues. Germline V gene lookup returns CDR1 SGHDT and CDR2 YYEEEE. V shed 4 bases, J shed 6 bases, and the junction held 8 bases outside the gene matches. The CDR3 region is CASSRGQGFRQPQHF. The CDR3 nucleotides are TGTGCCAGCAGCCGGGGACAGGGATTCCGTCAGCCCCAGCATTTT.

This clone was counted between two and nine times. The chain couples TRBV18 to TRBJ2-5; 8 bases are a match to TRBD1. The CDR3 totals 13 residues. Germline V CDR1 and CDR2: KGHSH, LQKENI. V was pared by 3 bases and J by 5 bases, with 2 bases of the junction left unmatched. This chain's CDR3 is CASSPRDRETQYF. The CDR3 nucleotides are TGTGCCAGCTCACCGCGGGACAGGGAGACCCAGTACTTC.

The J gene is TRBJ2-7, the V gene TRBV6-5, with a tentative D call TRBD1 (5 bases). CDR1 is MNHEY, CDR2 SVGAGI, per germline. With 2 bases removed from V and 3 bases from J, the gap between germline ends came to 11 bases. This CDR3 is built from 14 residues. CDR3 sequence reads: CASSYREQVYEQYF. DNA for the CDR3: TGTGCCAGCAGTTACAGGGAACAGGTCTACGAGCAGTACTTC.